This TCR beta chain was identified in a study of cytomegalovirus exposure and HLA in healthy donors. Study outcomes and limitations: Cytomegalovirus association was assigned to 150 to 200 TCR beta chains. Later, an analysis showed that TCR beta chains associated with HLA were more clonally expanded than others that were equally common. Previous analysis showed most TCR beta V segments were productive about 87% or about 30% of the time.

The CDR3 sequence is 16 residues long. With 11 bases clipped from V and 4 bases from J, the junction kept 14 bases outside the gene matches. Germline assignment: CDR1 LNHNV and CDR2 YYDKDF (reference sequence). Vbeta (60) and Jbeta (13) primers were used in the PCR. Sequencing used immunoSEQ multiplex PCR; TCRdb keeps in-frame clones, though not all of them. This sample's clone table lists approximately 110,000 clones. Turning to this clone: Its specificity is not known.

The sequence derives from a man aged 25 to 45 in good health and CMV-seronegative. The V call is TRBV15, the J call TRBJ2-3; 11 bases align to TRBD2. Material for sequencing was PBMCs. The DNA of the CDR3 is TGTGCCGTCGGAAAATCGGGACTAGCGGATCCAGATACGCAGTATTTT. It codes for CAVGKSGLADPDTQYF.